This TCR beta chain was observed in a study of T-cell reconstitution after alpha-beta-depleted transplantation in children. Construction of the TCRbeta library involved unique molecular identifiers. From the PCR reads, TCRdb called clonotypes with MiXCR, one entry per CDR3 protein. Of 400,000 to 500,000 distinct CDR3 sequences listed, approximately 11% were seen once; the top ten hold 4.5% to 7%. The germline V gene has CDR1 SGHRS and CDR2 YFSETQ. J gave up 3 bases and V 0 bases, and 3 bases lay outside the gene matches. The CDR3 length is 16 residues. The sequence came from a human donor who donated a stem cell graft to a child with acute myeloid leukemia. The chain couples TRBV5-1 to TRBJ2-6; TRBD1 aligns across 7 bases. The material was PBMCs from the stem cell graft donor, obtained from the stem cell graft. The CDR3 sequence: CASSLGQGVGANVLTF. The CDR3 bases are TGCGCCAGCAGCTTGGGCCAGGGGGTTGGGGCCAACGTCCTGACTTTC.